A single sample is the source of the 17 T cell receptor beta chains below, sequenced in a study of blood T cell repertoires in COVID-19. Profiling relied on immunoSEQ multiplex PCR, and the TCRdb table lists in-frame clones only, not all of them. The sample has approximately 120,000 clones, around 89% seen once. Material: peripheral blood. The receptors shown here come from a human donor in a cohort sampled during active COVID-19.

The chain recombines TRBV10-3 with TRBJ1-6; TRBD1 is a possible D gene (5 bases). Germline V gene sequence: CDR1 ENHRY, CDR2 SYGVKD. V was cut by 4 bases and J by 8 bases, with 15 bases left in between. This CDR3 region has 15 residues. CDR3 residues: CAISASRVLDSPLHF. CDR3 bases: TGTGCCATCAGTGCATCCAGGGTTTTGGATTCACCCCTCCACTTT.

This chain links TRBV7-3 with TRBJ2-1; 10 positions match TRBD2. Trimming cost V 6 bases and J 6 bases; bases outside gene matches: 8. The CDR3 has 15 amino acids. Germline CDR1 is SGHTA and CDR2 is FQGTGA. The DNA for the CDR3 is TGTGCCAGCAGATATGAAGCGGGGGGGACCAATGAGCAGTTCTTC. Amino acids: CASRYEAGGTNEQFF.

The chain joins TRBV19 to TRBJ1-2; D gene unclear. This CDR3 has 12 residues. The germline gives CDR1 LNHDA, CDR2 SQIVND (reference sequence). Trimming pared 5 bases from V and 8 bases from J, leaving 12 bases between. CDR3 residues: CASSRLDGGYTF. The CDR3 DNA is TGTGCCAGTAGTCGACTTGACGGGGGCTACACCTTC. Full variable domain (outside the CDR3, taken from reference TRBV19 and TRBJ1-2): DGGITQSPKYLFRKEGQNVTLSCEQNLNHDAMYWYRQDPGQGLRLIYYSQIVNDFQKGDIAEGYSVSREKKESFPLTVTSAQKNPTAFYLCASSRLDGGYTFGSGTRLTVV.

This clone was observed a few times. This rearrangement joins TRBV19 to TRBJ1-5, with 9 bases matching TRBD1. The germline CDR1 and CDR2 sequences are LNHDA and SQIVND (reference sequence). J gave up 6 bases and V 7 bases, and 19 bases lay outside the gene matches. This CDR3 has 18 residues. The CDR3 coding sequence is TGTGCCAGTATTCGTTCCGGTTGGGACAGGGTCTTCGGTCAGCCCCAGCATTTT. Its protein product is CASIRSGWDRVFGQPQHF. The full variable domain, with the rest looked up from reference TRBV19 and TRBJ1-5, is DGGITQSPKYLFRKEGQNVTLSCEQNLNHDAMYWYRQDPGQGLRLIYYSQIVNDFQKGDIAEGYSVSREKKESFPLTVTSAQKNPTAFYLCASIRSGWDRVFGQPQHFGDGTRLSIL.

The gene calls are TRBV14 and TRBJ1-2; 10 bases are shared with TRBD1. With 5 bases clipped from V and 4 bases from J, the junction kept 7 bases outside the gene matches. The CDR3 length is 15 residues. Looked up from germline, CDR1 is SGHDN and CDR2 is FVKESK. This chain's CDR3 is CASSARQGAIYGYTF. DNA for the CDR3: TGTGCCAGCAGCGCAAGACAGGGGGCGATCTATGGCTACACCTTC.

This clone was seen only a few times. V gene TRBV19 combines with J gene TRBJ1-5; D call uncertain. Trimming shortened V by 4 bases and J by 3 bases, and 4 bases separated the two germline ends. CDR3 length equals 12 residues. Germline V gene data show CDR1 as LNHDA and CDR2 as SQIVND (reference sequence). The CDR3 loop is CASSNINQPQHF. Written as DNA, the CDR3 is TGTGCCAGTAGTAACATCAATCAGCCCCAGCATTTT.

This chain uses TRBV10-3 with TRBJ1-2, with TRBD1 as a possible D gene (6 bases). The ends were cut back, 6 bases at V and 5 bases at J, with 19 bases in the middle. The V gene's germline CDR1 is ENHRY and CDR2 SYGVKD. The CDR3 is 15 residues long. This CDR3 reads CAISTSGGQQYGYTF. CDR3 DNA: TGTGCCATCAGCACCTCCGGGGGGCAACAATATGGCTACACCTTC.

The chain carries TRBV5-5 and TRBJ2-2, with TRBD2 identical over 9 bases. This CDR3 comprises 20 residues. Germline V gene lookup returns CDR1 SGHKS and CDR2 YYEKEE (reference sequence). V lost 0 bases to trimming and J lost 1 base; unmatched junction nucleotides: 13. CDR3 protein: CASSLGASGLAGENTGELFF. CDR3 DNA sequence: TGTGCCAGCAGCTTGGGTGCTTCGGGGTTAGCGGGAGAGAACACCGGGGAGCTGTTTTTT.

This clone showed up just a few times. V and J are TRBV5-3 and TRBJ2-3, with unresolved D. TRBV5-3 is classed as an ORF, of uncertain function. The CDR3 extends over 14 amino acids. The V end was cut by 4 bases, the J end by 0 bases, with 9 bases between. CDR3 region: CARSATASTDTQYF. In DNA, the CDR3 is TGTGCCAGAAGCGCCACAGCCAGCACAGATACGCAGTATTTT.

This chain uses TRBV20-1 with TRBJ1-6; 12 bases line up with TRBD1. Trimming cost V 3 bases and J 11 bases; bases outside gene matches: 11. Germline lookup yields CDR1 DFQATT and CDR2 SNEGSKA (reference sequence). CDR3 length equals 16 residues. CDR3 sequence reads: CSASNSNRDRGPPLHF. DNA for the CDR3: TGCAGTGCTAGTAACTCCAACCGGGACAGGGGGCCACCCCTCCACTTT.

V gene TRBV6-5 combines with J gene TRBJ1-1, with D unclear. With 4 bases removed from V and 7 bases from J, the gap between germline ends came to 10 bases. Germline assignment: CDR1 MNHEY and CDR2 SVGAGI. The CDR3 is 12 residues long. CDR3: CASSLRGHEAFF. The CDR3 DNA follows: TGTGCCAGCAGTTTACGCGGTCATGAAGCTTTCTTT.

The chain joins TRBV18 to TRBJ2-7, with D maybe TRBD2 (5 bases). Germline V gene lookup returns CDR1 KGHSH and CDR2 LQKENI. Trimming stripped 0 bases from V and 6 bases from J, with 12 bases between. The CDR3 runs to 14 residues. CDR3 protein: CASSPPATAGEQYF. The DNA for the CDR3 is TGTGCCAGCTCACCACCAGCTACGGCGGGCGAGCAGTACTTC.

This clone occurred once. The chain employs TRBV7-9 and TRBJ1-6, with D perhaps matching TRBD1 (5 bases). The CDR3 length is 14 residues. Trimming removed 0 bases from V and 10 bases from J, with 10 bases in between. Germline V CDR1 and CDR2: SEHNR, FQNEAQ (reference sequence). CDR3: CASSLAQGLSPLHF. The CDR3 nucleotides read TGTGCCAGCAGCTTAGCGCAGGGCTTATCACCCCTCCACTTT.

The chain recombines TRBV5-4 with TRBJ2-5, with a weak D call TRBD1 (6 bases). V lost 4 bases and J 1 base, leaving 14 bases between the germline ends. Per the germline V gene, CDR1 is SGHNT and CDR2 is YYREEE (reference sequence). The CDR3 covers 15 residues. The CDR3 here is CASSPTGHRQETQYF. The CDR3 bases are TGTGCCAGCAGCCCTACGGGACATCGCCAAGAGACCCAGTACTTC.

Written as DNA, the CDR3 is TGTGCCAGCAGTTTATTAGGACTAGCGGCTCTGAGCTCCTACAATGAGCAGTTCTTC. Its protein product is CASSLLGLAALSSYNEQFF. The chain recombines TRBV28 with TRBJ2-1; 10 bases map to TRBD2. The CDR3 has 19 residues. Unmatched junction bases numbered 9, after V lost 1 base and J lost 0 bases. CDR1 MDHEN and CDR2 SYDVKM come from the germline V gene.

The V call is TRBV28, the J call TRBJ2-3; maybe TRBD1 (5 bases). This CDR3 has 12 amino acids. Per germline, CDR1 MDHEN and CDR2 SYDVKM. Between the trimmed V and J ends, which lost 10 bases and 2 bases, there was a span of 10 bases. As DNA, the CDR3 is TGTGCCATCAGACAGACCACAGATACGCAGTATTTT. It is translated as CAIRQTTDTQYF. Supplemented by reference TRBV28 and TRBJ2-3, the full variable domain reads DVKVTQSSRYLVKRTGEKVFLECVQDMDHENMFWYRQDPGLGLRLIYFSYDVKMKEKGDIPEGYSVSREKKERFSLILESASTNQTSMYLCAIRQTTDTQYFGPGTRLTVL.

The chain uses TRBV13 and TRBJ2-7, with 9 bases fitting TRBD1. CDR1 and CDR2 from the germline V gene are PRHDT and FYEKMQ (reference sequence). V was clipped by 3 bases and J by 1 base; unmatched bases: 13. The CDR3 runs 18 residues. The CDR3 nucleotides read TGTGCCAGCAGCTTGGGGACAGGGTCGGCCGGCGGTTCCTACGAGCAGTACTTC. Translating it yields CASSLGTGSAGGSYEQYF. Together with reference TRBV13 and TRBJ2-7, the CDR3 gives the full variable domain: AAGVIQSPRHLIKEKRETATLKCYPIPRHDTVYWYQQGPGQDPQFLISFYEKMQSDKGSIPDRFSAQQFSDYHSELNMSSLELGDSALYFCASSLGTGSAGGSYEQYFGPGTRLTVT.